These 9 T cell receptor beta chains originate from one sample sequenced in a study of OX40 agonist ivuxolimab in advanced cancers. The table came from immunoSEQ multiplex PCR; TCRdb's copy has only in-frame clones and leaves some out. The sample holds tens of thousands of clones; around 90% are singletons and the top ten take approximately 0.55%. Here the sequenced sample was CD4+ or CD8+ T cells sorted from blood, taken in a trial of the OX40 agonist ivuxolimab. The receptors come from an adult with an advanced solid tumor such as melanoma, head and neck, liver or kidney cancer.

The chain employs TRBV30 and TRBJ1-6, with D uncertain. V was clipped by 1 base and J by 6 bases, with 7 bases between them. CDR3 size: 13 residues. CDR1 and CDR2 (germline): GTSNPN, SVGIG (reference sequence). CDR3 protein: CAWSAGPNSPLHF. CDR3 in DNA: TGTGCCTGGAGTGCAGGTCCTAATTCACCCCTCCACTTT.

The rearrangement uses TRBV28 and TRBJ1-2; D not certain. V dropped 8 bases and J dropped 2 bases, with 6 bases sitting between them. The CDR3 sequence is 11 residues long. CDR1 MDHEN and CDR2 SYDVKM come from the germline V gene. The CDR3 protein is CASARNYGYTF. DNA for the CDR3: TGTGCCAGCGCGAGGAACTATGGCTACACCTTC.

J is TRBJ2-5 and V is TRBV7-9; TRBD2 aligns across 8 bases. The CDR3 contains 16 residues. The germline V gene has CDR1 SEHNR and CDR2 FQNEAQ (reference sequence). The V segment lost 5 bases and the J segment 4 bases; nucleotides outside the gene matches: 12. The DNA of the CDR3 is TGTGCCAGCAGCCCTGCGGGGGTAGCGGGGTCAGAGACCCAGTACTTC. This encodes CASSPAGVAGSETQYF.

The V gene is TRBV27, the J gene TRBJ2-7; 11 bases agree with TRBD2. CDR3 length: 14 amino acids. V gave up 6 bases and J gave up 2 bases; unmatched junction bases: 3. Germline CDR1 and CDR2: MNHEY and SMNVEV (reference sequence). The CDR3 loop reads CASSLAGGTYEQYF. CDR3 coding DNA: TGTGCCAGCAGCCTAGCGGGAGGTACCTACGAGCAGTACTTC.

The chain links TRBV7-3 to TRBJ1-1; a weak D match, TRBD1 (5 bases). The germline V and J ends were trimmed by 5 bases and 5 bases, with 12 bases remaining between them. The length of the CDR3 is 13 residues. Germline CDR1 SGHTA, CDR2 FQGTGA. The CDR3 DNA is TGTGCCAGCAGCATTACCAGGGAAACTGAAGCTTTCTTT. Translated, it gives CASSITRETEAFF.

V usage is TRBV7-2 and J usage is TRBJ2-1; 12 bases fit TRBD2. Germline trimming cut 2 bases from V and 7 bases from J; bases unmatched to any gene: 6. The CDR3 has 16 amino acids. Germline values: CDR1 SGHTA, CDR2 FQGNSA. The CDR3 DNA reads TGTGCCAGCAGCTTATGGTCTAGCGGGAGGGCTAATGAGCAGTTCTTC. The encoded protein is CASSLWSSGRANEQFF.

The chain uses TRBV19 and TRBJ2-1; maybe TRBD1 (6 bases). This CDR3 is built from 16 residues. Looked up from germline, CDR1 is LNHDA and CDR2 is SQIVND (reference sequence). Trimming left V 2 bases short and J 3 bases short, with 14 bases between. The CDR3 sequence: CASSISGVSVYNEQFF. The CDR3 DNA follows: TGTGCCAGTAGTATATCAGGGGTTAGTGTCTACAATGAGCAGTTCTTC.

This chain links TRBV5-1 with TRBJ2-5, with D perhaps being TRBD1 or TRBD2 (6 bases each). There are 14 residues in the CDR3. Germline V gene data show CDR1 as SGHRS and CDR2 as YFSETQ. The V end was cut by 1 base, the J end by 6 bases, with 13 bases between. This chain's CDR3 is CASSLYGGAKTQYF. For the CDR3, the DNA is TGCGCCAGCAGCTTGTACGGGGGCGCGAAGACCCAGTACTTC.

The rearrangement joins TRBV11-3 to TRBJ2-3; D call uncertain. This CDR3 contains 13 residues. The V end lost 2 bases, the J end lost 10 bases, and 13 bases lay between the germline ends. Germline CDR1 is SGHNT and CDR2 is YENEEA. The CDR3 loop is CASSLTSWTAQYF. The DNA of the CDR3 is TGTGCCAGCAGCTTAACTTCTTGGACGGCGCAGTATTTT.